The clone carrying this TCR beta chain was counted only a few times. Its antigen is unknown. The genes and germline here are from mouse. The read finishes 1 residue shy of the CDR3 end, and the germline J gene is used to complete it. This entry belongs to a study of tissue T cells after allogeneic stem cell transplantation. Study outcomes and limitations: Anatomically similar tissues had similar TCR repertoires within each patient. In patients and mice, blood and spleen missed much of tissue repertoire.

Using immunoSEQ multiplex PCR, the repertoire was profiled, and TCRdb retains in-frame clones only, with some absent. Counted here are about 6,800 clones, 34% occurring once; the ten biggest clones make up 5% to 7%. As for time point: mouse harvest day 14 after allogeneic transplant. Tail vein injection delivered 10^7 T-cell-depleted bone marrow cells and 10^6 splenic CD5+ T cells. B6 (H2b) cells into BALB/c (H2d) mice; tissues taken at day 7 or 14. The CDR3 extends over 15 amino acids. Trimming left V 5 bases short and J 0 bases short, with 10 bases between. Germline assignment: CDR1 SNHLY and CDR2 FYNGKV (reference sequence).

The TCR originated in a female BALB/c mouse given C57BL/6 T cells with graft-versus-host disease after an allogeneic hematopoietic cell transplant. The chain combines TRBV3 with TRBJ1-4, with D hard to call. The specimen sequenced was skin. This CDR3 reads CASSPPPISNERLFF. Partial CDR3 DNA: TGTGCCAGCAGCCCCCCGCCAATTTCCAACGAAAGATTATTT.